A selection of T cell receptor beta chains follows, all from one sample in a study of shared clonotypes between healthy human individuals. Generated by immunoSEQ multiplex PCR, the TCRdb table keeps only in-frame clones and is missing some. The table shows 450,000 to 600,000 clones, with 70% to 85% occurring only once. The sequencing input was PBMCs. These receptors were obtained from a woman in her forties in good health. Some clones in this sample may be carry-over from other donors' samples. Each CDR3 is given with its conserved first and last residue. A D gene is named only where the DNA matches it firmly. Expanded clones are given a class, and other clones once, few, many or no size at all.

cdr3_nt,cdr3_aa,clone_size,v_call,j_call,d_call
TGCGCCAGCAGCCAATACAGGACGGCTGGAAACACCATATATTTT,CASSQYRTAGNTIYF,.,TRBV4-3,TRBJ1-3,.
TGTGCCAGCTCCCCCGGTGCCGGCCTAGCGGGAGAGTGGGATGAGCAGTTCTTC,CASSPGAGLAGEWDEQFF,.,TRBV18,TRBJ2-1,TRBD2
TGTGCCAGCAGTTCGGGACGGCTGAACACTGAAGCTTTCTTT,CASSSGRLNTEAFF,.,TRBV6-1,TRBJ1-1,.
TGTGCCAGCAGTTTGACACCAACCTACGAGCAGTACTTC,CASSLTPTYEQYF,.,TRBV28,TRBJ2-7,.
TGTGCCAGCAACGAGGGTACTGAAGCTTTCTTT,CASNEGTEAFF,.,TRBV9,TRBJ1-1,.
TGTGCCAGCAGTCGCCGGGACTACAATGAGCAGTTCTTC,CASSRRDYNEQFF,once,TRBV6-6,TRBJ2-1,.
TGTGCTAGCAGCTCCCAGGGACTAGCGGGCGATGAGCAGTTCTTC,CASSSQGLAGDEQFF,.,TRBV7-7,TRBJ2-1,TRBD2
TGTGCCAGCAGTTCTCCCTTAGCGGGACCGCACAATGAGCAGTTCTTC,CASSSPLAGPHNEQFF,.,TRBV27,TRBJ2-1,TRBD2
TGTGCCAGCAGCGTAGCAGAGATAACCTACGAGCAGTACTTC,CASSVAEITYEQYF,.,TRBV9,TRBJ2-7,.
TGTGCCAGCGGCACCAGGGACAGGGGAAAAGAGACCCAGTACTTC,CASGTRDRGKETQYF,.,TRBV11-2,TRBJ2-5,TRBD1
TGTGCCAGCTCGGGCGGGAGTCTCACAGATACGCAGTATTTT,CASSGGSLTDTQYF,.,TRBV18,TRBJ2-3,TRBD2
TGTGCCATCAGGGAGGGAGGGAGGGTTGAGACCCAGTACTTC,CAIREGGRVETQYF,.,TRBV10-3,TRBJ2-5,TRBD2
TGTGCCAGCAGCTTCGGCCGGGTAAATCACGATGAGCAGTTCTTC,CASSFGRVNHDEQFF,.,TRBV11-3,TRBJ2-1,.
TGTGCCAGCAGAGTCGCCACCGGGGAGCTGTTTTTT,CASRVATGELFF,.,TRBV2,TRBJ2-2,.
TGTGCCAGCAGCTTAGAGATGGGGCCCCAAGAGACCCAGTACTTC,CASSLEMGPQETQYF,once,TRBV7-9,TRBJ2-5,.
TGTGCCAGCAGCCGAGAAACTAGCGGGGAGTACAATGAGCAGTTCTTC,CASSRETSGEYNEQFF,few,TRBV4-2,TRBJ2-1,TRBD2
TGTGCCAGCAGTGGGGGACAGGGTAACAATTCACCCCTCCACTTT,CASSGGQGNNSPLHF,.,TRBV2,TRBJ1-6,TRBD1
TGTGCCAGCAGCGCCCGACTAGCTCCCCACGAGCAGTACTTC,CASSARLAPHEQYF,.,TRBV9,TRBJ2-7,TRBD2
TGCGCCAGCAGTCTTTTAACCCCGGCGAGCTATGGCTACACCTTC,CASSLLTPASYGYTF,.,TRBV23-1,TRBJ1-2,.
TGCGCCAGCAGCACCTGGACTAGCGGACCCTACGAGCAGTACTTC,CASSTWTSGPYEQYF,once,TRBV5-1,TRBJ2-7,TRBD2
TGTGCCAGCAGCTACCAGGGTGTCTCTGGGGCCAACGTCCTGACTTTC,CASSYQGVSGANVLTF,.,TRBV7-3,TRBJ2-6,.
TGTGCCTGGAGTGAAGCGTACGAGCAGTACTTC,CAWSEAYEQYF,.,TRBV30,TRBJ2-7,.
TGTGCCAGCAGCATCCGGGACAGACTCTACGAGCAGTACTTC,CASSIRDRLYEQYF,.,TRBV7-2,TRBJ2-7,TRBD1
TGTGCCAGCAGCGAAGAGTGGTCGACAGATACGCAGTATTTT,CASSEEWSTDTQYF,many,TRBV5-4,TRBJ2-3,.
TGTGCCATCAGCGCAGGCGGCGGGTACAATGAGCAGTTCTTC,CAISAGGGYNEQFF,.,TRBV10-3,TRBJ2-1,.
TGTGCCAGCAGTCCGCCTCCTGGTCAAGAGACCCAGTACTTC,CASSPPPGQETQYF,.,TRBV28,TRBJ2-5,.
TGTGCCAGCAGCTTGATGGGGGCTGGTGAGCAGTTCTTC,CASSLMGAGEQFF,.,TRBV11-2,TRBJ2-1,.
TGTGCCAGTAGTATAAGGGGGCACTCCTACGAGCAGTACTTC,CASSIRGHSYEQYF,.,TRBV19,TRBJ2-7,TRBD1
TGTGCCAGCAGCTTAGCGAAGATGCGGAAAACCTACGAGCAGTACTTC,CASSLAKMRKTYEQYF,.,TRBV7-8,TRBJ2-7,.
TGTGCCAGCAGCGGAGGGACAGGAGAACGCTACACCTTC,CASSGGTGERYTF,.,TRBV5-4,TRBJ1-2,TRBD1
TGTGCCAGTAGTATTAGGACTAGTGATCACTCCCAAGAGACCCAGTACTTC,CASSIRTSDHSQETQYF,few,TRBV19,TRBJ2-5,TRBD2
TGCAGTGCTCTAGACCTAGTCCGTCCATTCTTC,CSALDLVRPFF,.,TRBV20-1,TRBJ2-1,.
TGTGCCAGCAGCTCCGGGCGGGAGAGTTACACCGGGGAGCTGTTTTTT,CASSSGRESYTGELFF,.,TRBV21-1,TRBJ2-2,.
TGTGCCAGCAGCGTAGAACCTGGGACCGTTGGAAACACCATATATTTT,CASSVEPGTVGNTIYF,.,TRBV9,TRBJ1-3,.
TGCGCCAGCAGCTTGGGGGGGCAGGCAACTAATGAAAAACTGTTTTTT,CASSLGGQATNEKLFF,few,TRBV5-1,TRBJ1-4,.
TGTGCCAGCTCACCATCAGGGAGCAATGAGCAGTTCTTC,CASSPSGSNEQFF,few,TRBV18,TRBJ2-1,.
TGTGCCAGCAGTTTAGGAACCTACGAGCAGTACTTC,CASSLGTYEQYF,few,TRBV28,TRBJ2-7,.
TGTGCCAGCAGCCCAGGGGTAGCGGGGGGCCAAGAGACCCAGTACTTC,CASSPGVAGGQETQYF,few,TRBV7-9,TRBJ2-5,TRBD2
TGTGCCTGGAGTCGGGACAGATACTCTGGAAACACCATATATTTT,CAWSRDRYSGNTIYF,.,TRBV30,TRBJ1-3,TRBD1
TGTGCCAGCATCGACTCTAGAGCAGCAGATACGCAGTATTTT,CASIDSRAADTQYF,once,TRBV5-4,TRBJ2-3,.
TGCGCCAGCAGCCAAGGGACTAGCGGGAGTGGGGAGCTGTTTTTT,CASSQGTSGSGELFF,.,TRBV4-3,TRBJ2-2,TRBD2
TGTGCCAGCAGTTACTCGAAAGGGGTCTCCTACAATGAGCAGTTCTTC,CASSYSKGVSYNEQFF,.,TRBV6-5,TRBJ2-1,.
TGCGCCAGCAGCCAGACTACAGGGGGCACTGAAGCTTTCTTT,CASSQTTGGTEAFF,.,TRBV5-1,TRBJ1-1,TRBD1
TGTGCCAGCAGCCAAGATAGCAATCAGCCCCAGCATTTT,CASSQDSNQPQHF,many,TRBV14,TRBJ1-5,.
TGTGCCAGCTCACCGGGACAGGGGCCCTACGAGCAGTACTTC,CASSPGQGPYEQYF,.,TRBV18,TRBJ2-7,TRBD1
TGTGCCAGCAGCTTGTCGGCGGACAGTAATGAAAAACTGTTTTTT,CASSLSADSNEKLFF,.,TRBV5-4,TRBJ1-4,.
TGTGCCAGCAGGCTGACTAGTGGTTCCTACAATGAGCAGTTCTTC,CASRLTSGSYNEQFF,.,TRBV6-5,TRBJ2-1,.
TGTGCCAGCAGTATGGGACAGGGGTTGGATGGCTACACCTTC,CASSMGQGLDGYTF,.,TRBV6-6,TRBJ1-2,TRBD1